Presented here are 8 T cell receptor beta chains from one specimen sequenced in a study of shared clonotypes between healthy human individuals. The table came from immunoSEQ multiplex PCR; TCRdb's copy has only in-frame clones and leaves some out. The table lists roughly 2.2 million clones, more than 85% of them singletons. The sequencing sample was made of naive CD4+ T cells from PBMCs. Subset described: CD45RA+ positively selected. The receptors here all came from a man aged 18 to 35 in good health. Some clones in this sample may be carry-over from other donors' samples.

This rearrangement joins TRBV9 to TRBJ2-5; a weak D match, TRBD2 (5 bases). The CDR3 has 15 amino acids. V lost 3 bases, J lost 7 bases, and 19 bases lay in between. CDR1 SGDLS and CDR2 YYNGEE come from the germline V gene. The CDR3 DNA follows: TGTGCCAGCAGCGGTGGAGGTCATGGAGCGCTGACCCAGTACTTC. Amino acid sequence: CASSGGGHGALTQYF.

The V and J genes are TRBV7-9 and TRBJ2-3; D might be TRBD1 or TRBD2, each matching 6 bases. The CDR3 has 15 amino acids. Deletions cut 2 bases from V and 5 bases from J, with 14 bases between. From germline, CDR1 is SEHNR and CDR2 FQNEAQ (reference sequence). This chain's CDR3 is CASSLISGAGDTQYF. In DNA, the CDR3 is TGTGCCAGCAGCTTAATTTCGGGGGCCGGAGATACGCAGTATTTT. Variable domain in full (rest from reference TRBV7-9 and TRBJ2-3): DTGVSQNPRHKITKRGQNVTFRCDPISEHNRLYWYRQTLGQGPEFLTYFQNEAQLEKSRLLSDRFSAERPKGSFSTLEIQRTEQGDSAMYLCASSLISGAGDTQYFGPGTRLTVL.

To note about this clone: The same CDR3 arises from other DNA sequences in this sample as well. This chain uses TRBV28 with TRBJ2-1; D remains ambiguous. The germline V and J ends were trimmed by 3 bases and 10 bases, with 7 bases remaining between them. In germline, CDR1 is MDHEN, CDR2 SYDVKM. The CDR3 runs 11 residues. The CDR3: CASSLDGEQFF. In DNA form, the CDR3 reads TGTGCCAGCAGTTTGGATGGGGAGCAGTTCTTC.

This clone appeared a single time. J is TRBJ2-5 and V is TRBV6-5; perhaps TRBD1 as D (5 bases). Trimming pared 7 bases from V and 2 bases from J, leaving 11 bases between. Germline lookup yields CDR1 MNHEY and CDR2 SVGAGI. This CDR3 region has 13 residues. CDR3 in amino acids: CASMPGPQETQYF. The CDR3 DNA is TGTGCCAGCATGCCAGGGCCGCAAGAGACCCAGTACTTC.

The genes are TRBV7-2 and TRBJ1-2, with 12 bases lining up with TRBD1. Germline assignment: CDR1 SGHTA and CDR2 FQGNSA. V trimming: 0 bases; J trimming: 6 bases; junction bases outside the gene matches: 8. The CDR3 has 17 residues. The CDR3 reads CASSLATSGTGGHGYTF. The CDR3 DNA is TGTGCCAGCAGCTTAGCGACGTCCGGGACAGGGGGCCATGGCTACACCTTC.

Details on this clone: In the same sample, other DNA sequences code for this CDR3. V is TRBV5-1 and J is TRBJ1-2, with a weak D call TRBD1 (5 bases). This CDR3 is 13 amino acids long. Germline CDR1 and CDR2: SGHRS and YFSETQ. Trimming took 3 bases from V and 3 from J, leaving 9 bases between them. CDR3 residues: CASSSQGDYGYTF. In nucleotides, the CDR3 is TGCGCCAGCAGCTCTCAGGGCGACTATGGCTACACCTTC.

The chain combines TRBV5-6 with TRBJ1-5; D possibly corresponds to TRBD1 (5 bases). Germline values: CDR1 SGHDT, CDR2 YYEEEE. This CDR3 region has 14 residues. Trimming removed 4 bases from V and 5 bases from J, with 13 bases in between. The CDR3 region has the DNA TGTGCCAGCAGCCTGGGGGGGGAATATCAGCCCCAGCATTTT. This sequence encodes CASSLGGEYQPQHF.

The genes are TRBV28 and TRBJ1-1; D not resolved. Germline V gene data show CDR1 as MDHEN and CDR2 as SYDVKM. The CDR3 runs to 12 residues. The CDR3 sequence is CAISGVNTEAFF. The DNA of the CDR3 is TGTGCTATATCCGGGGTGAACACTGAAGCTTTCTTT.